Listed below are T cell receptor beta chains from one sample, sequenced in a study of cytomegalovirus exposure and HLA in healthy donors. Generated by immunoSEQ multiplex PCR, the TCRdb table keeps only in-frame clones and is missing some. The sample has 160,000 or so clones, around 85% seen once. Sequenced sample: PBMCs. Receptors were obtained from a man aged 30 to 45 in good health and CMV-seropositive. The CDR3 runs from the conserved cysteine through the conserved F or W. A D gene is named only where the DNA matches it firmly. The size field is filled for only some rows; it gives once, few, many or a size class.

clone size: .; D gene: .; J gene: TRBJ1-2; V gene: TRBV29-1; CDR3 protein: CSVDRELNGYTF; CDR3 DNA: TGCAGCGTTGATCGGGAGTTGAATGGCTACACCTTC
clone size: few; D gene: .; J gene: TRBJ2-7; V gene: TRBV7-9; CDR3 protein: CASSLGQAYYEQYF; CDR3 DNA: TGTGCCAGCAGCTTAGGCCAGGCCTACTACGAGCAGTACTTC
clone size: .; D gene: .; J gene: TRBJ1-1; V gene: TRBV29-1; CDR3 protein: CSVLDPRVNTEAFF; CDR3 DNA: TGCAGCGTTTTAGACCCCCGGGTGAACACTGAAGCTTTCTTT
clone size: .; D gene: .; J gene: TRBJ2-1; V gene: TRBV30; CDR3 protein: CAWSVIAAYNEQFF; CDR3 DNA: TGTGCCTGGAGTGTAATAGCTGCGTACAATGAGCAGTTCTTC
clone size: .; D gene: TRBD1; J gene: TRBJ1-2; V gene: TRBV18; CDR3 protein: CASSTSGTGKGYTF; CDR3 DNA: TGTGCCAGCTCCACGTCCGGGACAGGGAAGGGCTACACCTTC
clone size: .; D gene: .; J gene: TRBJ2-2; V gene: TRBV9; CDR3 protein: CASSVGRNLGELFF; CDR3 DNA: TGTGCCAGCAGCGTCGGCAGGAACCTCGGGGAGCTGTTTTTT
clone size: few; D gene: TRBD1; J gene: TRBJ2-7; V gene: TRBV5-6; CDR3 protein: CASSIPGTVTYEQYF; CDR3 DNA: TGTGCCAGCAGCATACCCGGGACAGTAACCTACGAGCAGTACTTC
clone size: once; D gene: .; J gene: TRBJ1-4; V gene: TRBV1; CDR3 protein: CTRQGEVEKLFF; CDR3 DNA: TGCACCAGACAGGGGGAAGTCGAAAAACTGTTTTTT
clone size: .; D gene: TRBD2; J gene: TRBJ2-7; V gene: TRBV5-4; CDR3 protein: CASSFQTSGADEQYF; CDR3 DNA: TGTGCCAGCAGCTTCCAGACTAGCGGGGCTGATGAGCAGTACTTC
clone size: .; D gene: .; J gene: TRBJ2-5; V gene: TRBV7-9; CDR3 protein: CASSLNSAGETQYF; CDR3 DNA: TGTGCCAGCAGCTTAAACAGTGCGGGAGAGACCCAGTACTTC
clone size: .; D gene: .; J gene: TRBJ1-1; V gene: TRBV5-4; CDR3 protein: CASSPPTGSFDTEAFF; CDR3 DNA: TGTGCCAGCAGCCCGCCCACAGGGTCATTCGACACTGAAGCTTTCTTT
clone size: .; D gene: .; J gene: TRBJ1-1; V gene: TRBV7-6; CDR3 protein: CASSPHGGKPNTEAFF; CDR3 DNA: TGTGCCAGCAGCCCTCACGGAGGGAAACCGAACACTGAAGCTTTCTTT
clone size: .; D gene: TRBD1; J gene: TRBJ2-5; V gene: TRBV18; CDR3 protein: CASSPQRDSQETQYF; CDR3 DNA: TGTGCCAGCTCACCACAACGGGACAGCCAAGAGACCCAGTACTTC
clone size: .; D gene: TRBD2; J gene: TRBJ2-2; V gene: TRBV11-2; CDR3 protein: CASSQTSGGPNTGELFF; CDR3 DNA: TGTGCCAGCAGCCAGACTAGCGGGGGGCCGAACACCGGGGAGCTGTTTTTT
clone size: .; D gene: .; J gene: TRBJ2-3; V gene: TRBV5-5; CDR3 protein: CASSFLPRGATDTQYF; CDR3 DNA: TGTGCCAGCAGCTTCCTCCCTAGGGGCGCCACAGATACGCAGTATTTT
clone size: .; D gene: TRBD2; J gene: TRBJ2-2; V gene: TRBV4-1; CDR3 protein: CASSQDGGLYTGELFF; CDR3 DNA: TGCGCCAGCAGCCAAGATGGGGGACTATACACCGGGGAGCTGTTTTTT
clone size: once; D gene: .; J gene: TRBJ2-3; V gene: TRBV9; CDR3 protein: CASSVEGRTDTQYF; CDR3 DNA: TGTGCCAGCAGCGTAGAGGGGCGGACAGATACGCAGTATTTT
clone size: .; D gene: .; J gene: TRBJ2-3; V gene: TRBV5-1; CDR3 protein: CASSLGAVWAASTDTQYF; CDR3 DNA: TGCGCCAGCAGCTTGGGGGCAGTCTGGGCCGCTAGCACAGATACGCAGTATTTT
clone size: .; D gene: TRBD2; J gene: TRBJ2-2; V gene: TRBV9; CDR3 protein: CASSVTSGGALGELFF; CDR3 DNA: TGTGCCAGCAGCGTAACGAGCGGGGGGGCCTTAGGGGAGCTGTTTTTT
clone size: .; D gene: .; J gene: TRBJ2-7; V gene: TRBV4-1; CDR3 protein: CASSQEWRAVISYEQYF; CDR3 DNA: TGCGCCAGCAGCCAAGAATGGCGGGCAGTAATCTCCTACGAGCAGTACTTC
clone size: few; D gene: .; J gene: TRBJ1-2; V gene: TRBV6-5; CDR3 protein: CASSYGFREANYGYTF; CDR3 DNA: TGTGCCAGCAGTTACGGATTCAGGGAAGCTAACTATGGCTACACCTTC
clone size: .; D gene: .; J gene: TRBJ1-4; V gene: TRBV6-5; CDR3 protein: CASSFTGENEKLFF; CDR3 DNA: TGTGCCAGCAGTTTTACGGGGGAGAATGAAAAACTGTTTTTT
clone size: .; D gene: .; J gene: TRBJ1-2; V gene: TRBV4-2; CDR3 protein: CASSPDNNYGYTF; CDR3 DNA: TGTGCCAGCAGCCCCGACAATAACTATGGCTACACCTTC
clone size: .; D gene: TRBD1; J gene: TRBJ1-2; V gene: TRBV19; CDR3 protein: CASSVTGGGLYGYTF; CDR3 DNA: TGTGCCAGTAGTGTAACAGGGGGAGGGCTCTATGGCTACACCTTC
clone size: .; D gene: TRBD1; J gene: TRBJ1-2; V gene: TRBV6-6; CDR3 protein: CALQGGPPRYGYTF; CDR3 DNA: TGTGCCCTACAGGGGGGACCACCACGCTATGGCTACACCTTC
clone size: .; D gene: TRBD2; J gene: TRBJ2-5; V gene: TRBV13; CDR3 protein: CASSSGLAGVPYQETQYF; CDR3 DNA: TGTGCCAGCAGCTCCGGACTAGCGGGGGTTCCCTACCAAGAGACCCAGTACTTC
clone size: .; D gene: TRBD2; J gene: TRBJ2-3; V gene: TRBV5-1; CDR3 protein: CASSFSGGTAFDTQYF; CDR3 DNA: TGCGCCAGCAGCTTCTCGGGGGGGACCGCATTTGATACGCAGTATTTT
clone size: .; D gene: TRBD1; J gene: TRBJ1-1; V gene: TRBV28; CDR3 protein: CASSSSGTGGTEAFF; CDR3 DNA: TGTGCCAGCAGTTCCTCCGGGACAGGGGGCACTGAAGCTTTCTTT
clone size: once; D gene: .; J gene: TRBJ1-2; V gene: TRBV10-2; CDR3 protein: CASSGSETAYGYTF; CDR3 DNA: TGCGCCAGCAGTGGGTCAGAGACAGCCTATGGCTACACCTTC
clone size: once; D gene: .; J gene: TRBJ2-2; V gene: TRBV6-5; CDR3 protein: CASSFYEGVGGELFF; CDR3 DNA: TGTGCCAGCAGTTTCTACGAGGGGGTTGGCGGGGAGCTGTTTTTT
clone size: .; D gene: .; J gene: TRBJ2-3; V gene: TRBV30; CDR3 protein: CAWSPHTDTQYF; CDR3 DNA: TGTGCCTGGTCCCCCCACACAGATACGCAGTATTTT
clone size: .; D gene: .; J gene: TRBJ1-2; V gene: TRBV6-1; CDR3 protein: CASSDGVGYTF; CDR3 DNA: TGTGCCAGCAGTGACGGGGTTGGCTACACCTTC
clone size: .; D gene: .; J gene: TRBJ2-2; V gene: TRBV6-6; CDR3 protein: CASSSEGSPGTGELFF; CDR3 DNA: TGTGCCAGCAGTTCGGAGGGGTCCCCCGGCACCGGGGAGCTGTTTTTT
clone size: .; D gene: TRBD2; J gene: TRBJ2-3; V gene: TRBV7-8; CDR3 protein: CASSRPTSGEDTQYF; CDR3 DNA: TGTGCCAGCAGCCGACCGACTAGCGGGGAAGATACGCAGTATTTT
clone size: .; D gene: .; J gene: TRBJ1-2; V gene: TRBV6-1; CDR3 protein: CASSPQGVSNYGYTF; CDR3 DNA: TGTGCCAGCAGTCCCCAGGGTGTCTCTAACTATGGCTACACCTTC
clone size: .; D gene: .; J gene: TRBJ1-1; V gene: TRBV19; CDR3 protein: CATGRGFAEAFF; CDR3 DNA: TGTGCCACTGGACGGGGGTTCGCTGAAGCTTTCTTT
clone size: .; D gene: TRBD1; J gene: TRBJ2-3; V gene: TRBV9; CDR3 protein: CASSVDRQGLTDTQYF; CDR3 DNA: TGTGCCAGCAGCGTAGACCGACAGGGGCTCACAGATACGCAGTATTTT
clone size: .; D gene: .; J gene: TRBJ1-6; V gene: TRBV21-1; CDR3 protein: CASSKDLGQSTLHF; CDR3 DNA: TGTGCCAGCAGCAAAGATCTCGGACAGTCAACCCTCCACTTT
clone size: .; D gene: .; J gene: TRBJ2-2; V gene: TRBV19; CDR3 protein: CASRKHRTGRDNTGELFF; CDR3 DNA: TGTGCCAGCCGCAAACACCGGACAGGGAGGGATAACACCGGGGAGCTGTTTTTT
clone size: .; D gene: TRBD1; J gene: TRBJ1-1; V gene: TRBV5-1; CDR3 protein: CASSSPMTGGWNTEAFF; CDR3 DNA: TGCGCCAGCAGCTCTCCGATGACAGGGGGCTGGAACACTGAAGCTTTCTTT
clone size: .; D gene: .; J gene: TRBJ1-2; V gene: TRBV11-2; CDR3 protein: CASSPRKGGYGYTF; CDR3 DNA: TGTGCCAGCAGCCCCCGCAAGGGCGGGTATGGCTACACCTTC
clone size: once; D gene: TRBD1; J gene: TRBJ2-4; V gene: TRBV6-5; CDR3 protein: CASSTTTGGVNIQYF; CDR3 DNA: TGTGCCAGCAGTACCACGACAGGGGGCGTGAACATTCAGTACTTC
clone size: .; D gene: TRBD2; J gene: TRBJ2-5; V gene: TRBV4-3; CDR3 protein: CASSQEGLAWETQYF; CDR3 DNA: TGCGCCAGCAGCCAAGAGGGACTAGCGTGGGAGACCCAGTACTTC
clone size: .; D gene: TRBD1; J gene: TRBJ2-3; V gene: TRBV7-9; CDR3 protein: CASSLLSGQLYTDTQYF; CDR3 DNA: TGTGCCAGCAGCTTATTATCGGGACAGCTCTACACAGATACGCAGTATTTT
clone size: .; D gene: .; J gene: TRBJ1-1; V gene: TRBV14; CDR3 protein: CASSQRGWTEAFF; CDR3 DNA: TGTGCCAGCAGCCAGCGGGGTTGGACTGAAGCTTTCTTT
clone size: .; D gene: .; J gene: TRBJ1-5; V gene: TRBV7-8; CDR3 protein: CASSLGQTSQPQHF; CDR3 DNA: TGTGCCAGCAGTTTAGGACAGACAAGTCAGCCCCAGCATTTT
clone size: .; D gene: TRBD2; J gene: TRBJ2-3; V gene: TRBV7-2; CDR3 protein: CASSRKRGPDTQYF; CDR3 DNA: TGTGCCAGCAGCCGAAAGCGGGGGCCAGATACGCAGTATTTT
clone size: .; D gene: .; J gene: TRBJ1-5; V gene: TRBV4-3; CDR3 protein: CASSQHGGWDQPQHF; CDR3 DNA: TGCGCCAGCAGCCAGCACGGAGGGTGGGATCAGCCCCAGCATTTT
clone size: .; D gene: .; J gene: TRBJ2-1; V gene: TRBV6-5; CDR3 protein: CASSYTTRPIVNEQFF; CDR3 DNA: TGTGCCAGCAGTTACACCACGCGGCCAATAGTCAATGAGCAGTTCTTC
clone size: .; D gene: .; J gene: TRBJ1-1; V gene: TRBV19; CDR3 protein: CASSTTRGNTEAFF; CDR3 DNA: TGTGCCAGTAGTACAACCCGCGGGAACACTGAAGCTTTCTTT
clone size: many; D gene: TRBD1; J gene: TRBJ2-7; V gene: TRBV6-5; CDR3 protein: CASSYGTGYEQYF; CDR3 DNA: TGTGCCAGCAGTTACGGGACAGGCTACGAGCAGTACTTC
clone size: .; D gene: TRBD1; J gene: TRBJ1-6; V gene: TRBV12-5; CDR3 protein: CASGLTGAGSPLHF; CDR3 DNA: TGTGCTAGTGGTTTAACAGGGGCAGGTTCACCCCTCCACTTT
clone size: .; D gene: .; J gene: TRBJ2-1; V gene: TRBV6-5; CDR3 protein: CASSLQDSYNEQFF; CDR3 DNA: TGTGCCAGCAGTCTGCAGGACAGCTACAATGAGCAGTTCTTC
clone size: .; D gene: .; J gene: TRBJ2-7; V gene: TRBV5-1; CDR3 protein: CASSFGQPYSYEQYF; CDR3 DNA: TGCGCCAGCAGCTTCGGACAGCCCTACTCCTACGAGCAGTACTTC
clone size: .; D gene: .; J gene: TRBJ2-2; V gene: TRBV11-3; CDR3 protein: CASSFAAAGLFF; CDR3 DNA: TGTGCCAGCAGCTTCGCGGCAGCGGGGCTGTTTTTT
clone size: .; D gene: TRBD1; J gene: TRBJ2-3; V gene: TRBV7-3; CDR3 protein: CASSLGTGDFADTQYF; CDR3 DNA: TGTGCCAGCAGCTTAGGGACAGGGGATTTCGCAGATACGCAGTATTTT
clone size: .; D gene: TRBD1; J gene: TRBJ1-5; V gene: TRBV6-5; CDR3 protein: CASTIGGGQPQHF; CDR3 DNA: TGTGCCAGCACCATAGGGGGCGGTCAGCCCCAGCATTTT
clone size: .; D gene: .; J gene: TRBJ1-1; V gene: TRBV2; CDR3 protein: CASSPYGRGTEAFF; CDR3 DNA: TGTGCCAGCAGTCCCTATGGGAGGGGGACTGAAGCTTTCTTT
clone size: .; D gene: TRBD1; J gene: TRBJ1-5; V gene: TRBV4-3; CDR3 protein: CASSHIAHITGAEQPQHF; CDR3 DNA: TGCGCCAGCAGCCACATAGCTCACATCACAGGGGCAGAACAGCCCCAGCATTTT
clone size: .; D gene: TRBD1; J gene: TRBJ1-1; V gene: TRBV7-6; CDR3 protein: CASSYGTGENTEAFF; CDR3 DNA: TGTGCCAGCAGCTACGGGACAGGGGAGAACACTGAAGCTTTCTTT